This TCR beta chain was retrieved from a study of PD-1 blockade in mismatch repair-deficient tumors. V shed 3 bases and J shed 15 bases, with 9 bases lying between them. In germline, CDR1 is SQVTM, CDR2 ANQGSEA. The CDR3 consists of 9 residues. Repertoires were generated with immunoSEQ multiplex PCR, while TCRdb's copy carries only in-frame clones and drops some. The sample includes some 19,000 clones, roughly 82% of them seen just once. The sequence derives from an adult with mismatch repair-deficient cancer. This chain joins TRBV29-1 and TRBJ1-5; no definite D call. This material consisted of PBMCs, taken 52 weeks after starting pembrolizumab. CDR3 nucleotide sequence: TGCAGCGTTGATCGGAGGTGGCATTTT. Translated, it gives CSVDRRWHF.